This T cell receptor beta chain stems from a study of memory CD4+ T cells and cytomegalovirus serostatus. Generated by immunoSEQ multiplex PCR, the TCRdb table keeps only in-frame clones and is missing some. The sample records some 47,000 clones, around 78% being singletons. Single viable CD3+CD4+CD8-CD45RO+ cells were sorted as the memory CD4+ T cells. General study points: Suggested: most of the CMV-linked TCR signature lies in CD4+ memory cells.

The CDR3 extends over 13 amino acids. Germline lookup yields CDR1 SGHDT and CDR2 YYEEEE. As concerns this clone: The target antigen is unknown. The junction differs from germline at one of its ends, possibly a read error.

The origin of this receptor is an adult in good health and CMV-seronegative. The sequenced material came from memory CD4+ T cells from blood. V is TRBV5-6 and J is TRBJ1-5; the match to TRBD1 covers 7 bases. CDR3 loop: CASSLSPGQPIIF. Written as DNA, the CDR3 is TGTGCCAGCAGCTTGTCTCCGGGACAGCCTATAATCTTT.